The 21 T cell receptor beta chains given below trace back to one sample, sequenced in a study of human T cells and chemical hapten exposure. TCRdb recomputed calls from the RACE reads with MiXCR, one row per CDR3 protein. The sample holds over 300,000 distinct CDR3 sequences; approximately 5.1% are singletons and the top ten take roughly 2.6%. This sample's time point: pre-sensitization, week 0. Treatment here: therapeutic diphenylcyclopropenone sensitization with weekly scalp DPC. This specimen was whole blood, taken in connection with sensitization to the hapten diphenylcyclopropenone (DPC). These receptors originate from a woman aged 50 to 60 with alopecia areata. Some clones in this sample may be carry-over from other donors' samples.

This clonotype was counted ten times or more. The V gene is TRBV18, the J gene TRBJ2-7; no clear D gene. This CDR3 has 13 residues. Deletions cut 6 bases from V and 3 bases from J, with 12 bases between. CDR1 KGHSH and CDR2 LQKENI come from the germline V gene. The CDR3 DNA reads TGTGCCAGCTCCGCTTCCTCCGGCTACGAGCAGTACTTC. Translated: CASSASSGYEQYF.

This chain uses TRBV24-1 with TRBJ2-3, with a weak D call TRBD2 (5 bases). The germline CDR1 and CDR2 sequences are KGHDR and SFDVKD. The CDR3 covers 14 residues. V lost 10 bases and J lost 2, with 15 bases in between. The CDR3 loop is CATPTSPHTDTQYF. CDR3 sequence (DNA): TGTGCCACACCTACTAGTCCTCACACAGATACGCAGTATTTT.

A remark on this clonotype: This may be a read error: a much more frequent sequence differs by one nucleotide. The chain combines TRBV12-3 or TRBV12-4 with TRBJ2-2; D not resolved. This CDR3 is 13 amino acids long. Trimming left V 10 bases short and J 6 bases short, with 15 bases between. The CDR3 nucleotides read TGTGCCAACACCGCCCAGGTCGCCGGGGAGCTGTTTTTT. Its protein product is CANTAQVAGELFF.

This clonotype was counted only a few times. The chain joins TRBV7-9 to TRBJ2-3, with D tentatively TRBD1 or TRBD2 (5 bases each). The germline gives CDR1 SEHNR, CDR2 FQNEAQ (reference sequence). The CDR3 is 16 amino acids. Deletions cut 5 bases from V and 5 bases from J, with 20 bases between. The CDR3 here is CASSPPGRRGGDTQYF. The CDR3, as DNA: TGTGCCAGCAGCCCCCCAGGCCGGCGTGGGGGAGATACGCAGTATTTT.

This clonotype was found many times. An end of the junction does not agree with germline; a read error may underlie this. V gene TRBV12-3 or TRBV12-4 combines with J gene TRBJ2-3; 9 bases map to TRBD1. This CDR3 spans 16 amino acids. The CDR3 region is CASSLAGDRGTDTQYF. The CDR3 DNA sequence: TGTGCCAGCAGTCTAGCCGGGGACAGGGGCACAGATACGCAGTATTTT.

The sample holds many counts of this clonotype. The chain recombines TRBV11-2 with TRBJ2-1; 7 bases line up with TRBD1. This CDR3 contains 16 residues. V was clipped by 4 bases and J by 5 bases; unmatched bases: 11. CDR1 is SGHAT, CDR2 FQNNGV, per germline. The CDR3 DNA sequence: TGTGCCAGCAGCTCGCTATCGAGGGGGCTGAACAATGAGCAGTTCTTC. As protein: CASSSLSRGLNNEQFF.

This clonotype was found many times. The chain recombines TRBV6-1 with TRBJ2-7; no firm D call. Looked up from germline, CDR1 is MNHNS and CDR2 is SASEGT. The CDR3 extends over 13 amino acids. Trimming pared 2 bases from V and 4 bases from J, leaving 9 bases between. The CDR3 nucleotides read TGTGCCAGCAGTGAATTGGTAGGGTACGAGCAGTACTTC. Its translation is CASSELVGYEQYF.

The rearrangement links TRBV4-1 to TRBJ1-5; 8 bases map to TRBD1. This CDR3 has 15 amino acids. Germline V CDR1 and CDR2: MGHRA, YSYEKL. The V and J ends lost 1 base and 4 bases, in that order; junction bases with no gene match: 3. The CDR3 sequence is CASSQGDRPNQPQHF. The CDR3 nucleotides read TGCGCCAGCAGCCAAGGGGACAGGCCGAATCAGCCCCAGCATTTT.

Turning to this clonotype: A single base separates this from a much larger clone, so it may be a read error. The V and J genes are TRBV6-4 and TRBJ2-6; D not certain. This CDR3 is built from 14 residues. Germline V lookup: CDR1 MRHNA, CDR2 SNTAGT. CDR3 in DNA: TGTGCCAGCAAGACTGATTCTGGGGTCAACGTCCTGACTTTC. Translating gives CASKTDSGVNVLTF.

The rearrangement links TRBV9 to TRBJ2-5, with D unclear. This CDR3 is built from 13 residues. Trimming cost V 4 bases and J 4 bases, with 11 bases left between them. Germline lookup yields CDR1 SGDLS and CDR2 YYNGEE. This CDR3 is CASSPTPGETQYF. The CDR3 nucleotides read TGTGCCAGCAGCCCTACCCCAGGAGAGACCCAGTACTTC.

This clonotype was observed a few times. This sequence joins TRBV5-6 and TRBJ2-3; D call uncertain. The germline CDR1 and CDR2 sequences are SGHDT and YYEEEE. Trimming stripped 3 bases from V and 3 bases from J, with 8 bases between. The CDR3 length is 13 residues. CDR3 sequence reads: CASSYTGTDTQYF. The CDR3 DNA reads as TGTGCCAGCAGCTATACTGGGACAGATACGCAGTATTTT.

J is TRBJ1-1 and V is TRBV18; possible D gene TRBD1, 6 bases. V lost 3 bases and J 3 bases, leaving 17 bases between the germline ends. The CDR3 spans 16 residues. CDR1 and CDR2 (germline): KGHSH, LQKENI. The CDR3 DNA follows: TGTGCCAGCTCACCCGACAGGAGTTTTTTGGACACTGAAGCTTTCTTT. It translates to CASSPDRSFLDTEAFF.

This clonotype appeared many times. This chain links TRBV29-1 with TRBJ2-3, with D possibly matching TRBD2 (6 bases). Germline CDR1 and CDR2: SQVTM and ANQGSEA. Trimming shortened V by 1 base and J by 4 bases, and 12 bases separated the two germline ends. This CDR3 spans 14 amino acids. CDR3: CSVEAGEFPDTQYF. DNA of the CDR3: TGCAGCGTTGAAGCGGGAGAGTTCCCAGATACGCAGTATTTT.

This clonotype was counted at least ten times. The CDR3 sequence: CAISDSRDRTEAFF. The CDR3 DNA sequence: TGTGCCATCAGTGATTCCCGGGACAGAACTGAAGCTTTCTTT. The chain combines TRBV10-3 with TRBJ1-1, with 7 nucleotides matching TRBD1. This CDR3 spans 14 amino acids. CDR1 ENHRY and CDR2 SYGVKD come from the germline V gene. Trimming cost V 3 bases and J 5 bases; bases outside gene matches: 6.

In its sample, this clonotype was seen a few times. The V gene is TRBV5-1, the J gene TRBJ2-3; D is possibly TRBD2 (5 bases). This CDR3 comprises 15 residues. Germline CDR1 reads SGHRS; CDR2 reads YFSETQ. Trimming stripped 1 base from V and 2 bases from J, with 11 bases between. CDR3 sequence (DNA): TGCGCCAGCAGCTTGAGCGGCGGTACCACAGATACGCAGTATTTT. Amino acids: CASSLSGGTTDTQYF.

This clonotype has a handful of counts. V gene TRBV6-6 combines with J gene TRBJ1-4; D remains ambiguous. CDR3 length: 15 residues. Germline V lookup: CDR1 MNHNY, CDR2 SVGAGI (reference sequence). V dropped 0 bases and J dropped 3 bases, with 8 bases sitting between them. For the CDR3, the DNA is TGTGCCAGCAGTTACTCTAGACAAGCTAATGAAAAACTGTTTTTT. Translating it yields CASSYSRQANEKLFF.

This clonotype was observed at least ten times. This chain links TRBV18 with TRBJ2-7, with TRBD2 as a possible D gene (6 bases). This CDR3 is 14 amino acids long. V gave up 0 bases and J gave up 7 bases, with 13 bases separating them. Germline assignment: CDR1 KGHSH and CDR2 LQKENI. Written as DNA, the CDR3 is TGTGCCAGCTCACCACCCGGAGGGGCGGGTGAGCAGTACTTC. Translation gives CASSPPGGAGEQYF.

The DNA for the CDR3 is TGCGCCAGCAGCTTGGAACCGGGGGCGAGCACTGAAGCTTTCTTT. Its protein is CASSLEPGASTEAFF. V gene TRBV5-1 combines with J gene TRBJ1-1, with D possibly being TRBD1 (6 bases). Germline loops: CDR1 SGHRS, CDR2 YFSETQ. With 0 bases removed from V and 4 bases from J, the gap between germline ends came to 13 bases. CDR3 length equals 15 residues. The full variable domain, in which reference TRBV5-1 and TRBJ1-1 provide the parts outside the CDR3, is KAGVTQTPRYLIKTRGQQVTLSCSPISGHRSVSWYQQTPGQGLQFLFEYFSETQRNKGNFPGRFSGRQFSNSRSEMNVSTLELGDSALYLCASSLEPGASTEAFFGQGTRLTVV.

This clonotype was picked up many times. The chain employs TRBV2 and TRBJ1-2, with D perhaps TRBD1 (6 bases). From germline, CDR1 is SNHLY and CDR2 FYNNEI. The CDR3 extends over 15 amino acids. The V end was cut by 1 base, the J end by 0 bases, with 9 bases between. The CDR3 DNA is TGTGCCAGCAGTGAAGTAGGACAGTCTAACTATGGCTACACCTTC. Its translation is CASSEVGQSNYGYTF.

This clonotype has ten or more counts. This CDR3 is CASSLMGGDEQYF. The CDR3, as DNA: TGTGCCAGCAGCTTAATGGGGGGCGACGAGCAGTACTTC. V gene TRBV11-2 combines with J gene TRBJ2-7; D possibly matches TRBD1 or TRBD2 (6 bases each). Germline V gene data show CDR1 as SGHAT and CDR2 as FQNNGV. Deletions cut 2 bases from V and 5 bases from J, with 10 bases between. The CDR3 contains 13 residues.

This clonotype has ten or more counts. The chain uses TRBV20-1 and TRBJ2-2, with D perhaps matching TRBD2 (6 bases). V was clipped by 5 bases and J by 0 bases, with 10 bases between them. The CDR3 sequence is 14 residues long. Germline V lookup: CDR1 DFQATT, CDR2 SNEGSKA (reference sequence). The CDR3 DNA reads TGCAGTGCTCGGACTATATCGAACACCGGGGAGCTGTTTTTT. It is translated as CSARTISNTGELFF.